The T cell receptor beta chain under discussion was sequenced for a study of T cells in Graves' hyperthyroidism and ophthalmopathy. RNA transcripts yielded amplified TCR beta CDR3 regions. RT-PCR in the first round (using the HTBI primer set) targeted the TCR CDR3. TCRdb reanalysed the multiplex PCR reads using MiXCR and keeps one entry per CDR3 protein. The table records hundreds of thousands of distinct CDR3 sequences, approximately 19% of them present only once. This clonotype appeared many times. The material sequenced was blood. The sequence was collected from a woman younger than 35 with Graves' hyperthyroidism.

The CDR3 spells CARGTSKNIQYF. The CDR3 nucleotides are TGTGCCAGAGGGACCAGCAAAAACATTCAGTACTTC. The chain is built from TRBV6-1 and TRBJ2-4; D is possibly TRBD1 or TRBD2 (5 bases each). V dropped 9 bases and J dropped 3 bases, with 9 bases sitting between them. Per the germline V gene, CDR1 is MNHNS and CDR2 is SASEGT. The length of the CDR3 is 12 residues.